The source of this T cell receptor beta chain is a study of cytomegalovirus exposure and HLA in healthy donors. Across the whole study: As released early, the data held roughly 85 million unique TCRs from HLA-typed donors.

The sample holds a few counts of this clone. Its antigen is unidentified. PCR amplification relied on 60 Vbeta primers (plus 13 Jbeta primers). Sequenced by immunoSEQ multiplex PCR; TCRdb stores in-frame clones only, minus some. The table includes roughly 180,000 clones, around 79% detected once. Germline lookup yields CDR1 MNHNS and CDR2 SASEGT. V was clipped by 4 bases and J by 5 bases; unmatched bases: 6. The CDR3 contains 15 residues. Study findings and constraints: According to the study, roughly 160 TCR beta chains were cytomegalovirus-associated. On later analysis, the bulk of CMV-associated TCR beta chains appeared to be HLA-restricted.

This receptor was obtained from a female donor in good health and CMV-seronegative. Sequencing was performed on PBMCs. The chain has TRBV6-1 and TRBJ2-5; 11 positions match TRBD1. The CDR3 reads CASSAWTGGLETQYF. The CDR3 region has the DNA TGTGCCAGCAGTGCATGGACAGGGGGCTTGGAGACCCAGTACTTC.